These 24 T cell receptor beta chains share one sample of origin, sequenced in a study of technical replicates of blood from a handful of donors. The table came from immunoSEQ multiplex PCR; TCRdb's copy has only in-frame clones and leaves some out. Here the sample spans 85,000 to 100,000 clones, more than 90% being singletons. The material sequenced was T cells isolated from PBMCs. The receptors were gathered from a human donor in good health.

V and J are TRBV7-9 and TRBJ1-1; 7 bases line up with TRBD1. V dropped 1 base and J dropped 10; count of bases not matched to a gene: 12. The CDR3 has 15 amino acids. Germline V lookup: CDR1 SEHNR, CDR2 FQNEAQ (reference sequence). DNA of the CDR3: TGTGCCAGCAGCTTAGAGGGACAGTCCGGAGGGGGAGCTTTCTTT. Translated, it gives CASSLEGQSGGGAFF. The entire variable domain, with the rest obtained from reference TRBV7-9 and TRBJ1-1, is as follows: DTGVSQNPRHKITKRGQNVTFRCDPISEHNRLYWYRQTLGQGPEFLTYFQNEAQLEKSRLLSDRFSAERPKGSFSTLEIQRTEQGDSAMYLCASSLEGQSGGGAFFGQGTRLTVV.

The genes are TRBV11-1 and TRBJ2-1; the D gene is possibly TRBD2 (6 bases). V lost 4 bases to trimming and J lost 8 bases, with 12 bases between them. The CDR3 covers 13 residues. CDR1 is SGHAT and CDR2 is FQDESV in the germline V gene (reference sequence). This CDR3 reads CASSSTRYDEQFF. CDR3 nucleotides: TGTGCCAGCAGCTCGACTAGGTACGATGAGCAGTTCTTC.

This rearrangement joins TRBV11-3 to TRBJ2-7; D is uncertain. This CDR3 contains 15 residues. The germline V gene encodes CDR1 SGHNT and CDR2 YENEEA. The V end was cut by 0 bases, the J end by 0 bases, with 9 bases between. The CDR3 DNA is TGTGCCAGCAGCTTAGATGGGCCTAACTCCTACGAGCAGTACTTC. Protein: CASSLDGPNSYEQYF.

The V gene is TRBV7-9, the J gene TRBJ2-1; 9 bases fit TRBD2. The CDR3 loop spans 14 amino acids. Looked up from germline, CDR1 is SEHNR and CDR2 is FQNEAQ (reference sequence). The CDR3 region has the DNA TGTGCAGCAAGGGGAGCGGGAGGAGTCGATGAGCAGTTCTTC. This gives the protein CAARGAGGVDEQFF.

The chain uses TRBV9 and TRBJ1-2; D uncertain. There are 12 residues in the CDR3. Germline assignment: CDR1 SGDLS and CDR2 YYNGEE. Trimming cost V 4 bases and J 4 bases, with 8 bases left between them. CDR3 DNA sequence: TGTGCCAGCAGCTCCCTAGGCTATGGCTACACCTTC. It encodes CASSSLGYGYTF.

This chain connects TRBV28 to TRBJ2-7, with TRBD2 matching over 8 bases. The CDR3 spans 18 residues. Germline V gene data show CDR1 as MDHEN and CDR2 as SYDVKM. V shed 5 bases and J 5 bases; nucleotides not matched to a gene: 20. The CDR3 is CASSRLSAGDMRWDEQYF. CDR3 DNA sequence: TGTGCCAGCAGTCGCTTGTCAGCGGGAGACATGCGGTGGGACGAGCAGTACTTC.

This chain links TRBV27 with TRBJ2-2; TRBD2 aligns across 11 bases. CDR3 length equals 14 residues. With V trimmed by 6 bases and J by 5 bases, 2 bases remained unmatched. Germline V gives CDR1 MNHEY, CDR2 SMNVEV (reference sequence). CDR3 nucleotide sequence: TGTGCCAGCAGACTAGCGGGAGCAACCGGGGAGCTGTTTTTT. It encodes CASRLAGATGELFF.

The V call is TRBV10-3, the J call TRBJ1-2, with 8 bases fitting TRBD1. The CDR3 runs to 14 residues. The germline CDR1 and CDR2 sequences are ENHRY and SYGVKD. V lost 7 bases, J lost 2 bases, and 6 bases stayed unmatched. Here the CDR3 reads CAITADRVNYGYTF. The DNA for the CDR3 is TGTGCCATCACCGCGGACAGGGTAAACTATGGCTACACCTTC.

The V and J genes are TRBV7-9 and TRBJ2-7; possible D gene TRBD1, 5 bases. In germline, CDR1 is SEHNR, CDR2 FQNEAQ (reference sequence). V gave up 5 bases and J gave up 1 base, with 12 bases separating them. This CDR3 has 14 residues. CDR3 DNA: TGTGCCAGCAGCGCCAGTGCAGGGTCCTACGAGCAGTACTTC. It specifies CASSASAGSYEQYF.

The gene calls are TRBV5-6 and TRBJ1-2, with D possibly being TRBD1 (6 bases). This CDR3 has 15 amino acids. Trimming pared 1 base from V and 4 bases from J, leaving 14 bases between. CDR1 and CDR2 (germline): SGHDT, YYEEEE. The CDR3 is CASSLTGTGVYGYTF. CDR3 nucleotide sequence: TGTGCCAGCAGCTTGACAGGGACCGGGGTCTATGGCTACACCTTC. The full variable domain, with the rest looked up from reference TRBV5-6 and TRBJ1-2, is DAGVTQSPTHLIKTRGQQVTLRCSPKSGHDTVSWYQQALGQGPQFIFQYYEEEERQRGNFPDRFSGHQFPNYSSELNVNALLLGDSALYLCASSLTGTGVYGYTFGSGTRLTVV.

V gene TRBV7-6 combines with J gene TRBJ1-4, with TRBD1 matching over 9 bases. Trimming at V came to 5 bases and at J to 6 bases, leaving 10 bases not matched to a gene. Germline V gene sequence: CDR1 SGHVS, CDR2 FNYEAQ. CDR3 length equals 16 residues. CDR3 in DNA: TGTGCCAGCAGCCGCCCGGGACAGGGTTTTGATGAAAAACTGTTTTTT. It encodes CASSRPGQGFDEKLFF.

This clone appeared a single time. V usage is TRBV6-4 and J usage is TRBJ2-2, with a tentative D call TRBD2 (5 bases). This CDR3 is 15 amino acids long. Between the trimmed V and J ends, which lost 5 bases and 5 bases, there was a span of 15 bases. In germline, CDR1 is MRHNA, CDR2 SNTAGT. The CDR3 DNA reads as TGTGCCAGCAGTCCTAGCCTAGTGGAGACCGGGGAGCTGTTTTTT. This codes for CASSPSLVETGELFF.

The V gene is TRBV7-2, the J gene TRBJ2-5; 11 bases agree with TRBD2. The CDR3 spans 15 residues. The J segment lost 4 bases and the V segment lost 2 bases, leaving 3 bases of the junction unmatched. Germline V gives CDR1 SGHTA, CDR2 FQGNSA. The CDR3 loop reads CASSLYSGRGETQYF. The DNA of the CDR3 is TGTGCCAGCAGCTTATATAGCGGGAGGGGAGAGACCCAGTACTTC.

V and J are TRBV6-5 and TRBJ1-4; TRBD1 is a possible D gene (6 bases). The ends were cut back, 5 bases at V and 7 bases at J, with 17 bases in the middle. Germline CDR1 is MNHEY and CDR2 is SVGAGI. The CDR3 extends over 15 amino acids. This CDR3 reads CASSQGSNGGEKLFF. CDR3 DNA: TGTGCCAGCAGTCAGGGGTCGAACGGAGGTGAAAAACTGTTTTTT.

The chain uses TRBV5-4 and TRBJ2-1; 10 positions match TRBD2. CDR1 is SGHNT and CDR2 is YYREEE in the germline V gene (reference sequence). The CDR3 extends over 16 amino acids. V lost 3 bases and J lost 3; bases outside the gene matches: 6. This chain's CDR3 is CASSSTSSGSYNEQFF. CDR3 in DNA: TGTGCCAGCAGCTCCACCTCTAGCGGGAGCTACAATGAGCAGTTCTTC.

The chain employs TRBV28 and TRBJ1-5, with D tentatively TRBD1 (6 bases). Per germline, CDR1 MDHEN and CDR2 SYDVKM. Between the trimmed V and J ends, which lost 8 bases and 5 bases, there was a span of 13 bases. The CDR3 covers 13 residues. The CDR3 sequence is CASQGRVHQPQHF. In DNA, the CDR3 is TGTGCCAGCCAGGGGAGGGTACATCAGCCCCAGCATTTT.

The J gene is TRBJ1-2, the V gene TRBV28; D gene uncertain. This CDR3 region has 14 residues. CDR1 and CDR2 from the germline V gene are MDHEN and SYDVKM. V lost 5 bases, J lost 0 bases, and 10 bases lay in between. CDR3 region: CASSLLTANYGYTF. The CDR3 nucleotides read TGTGCCAGCAGTCTTCTAACAGCTAACTATGGCTACACCTTC.

This clone was found once. V and J are TRBV18 and TRBJ2-2; D unresolved. Germline V CDR1 and CDR2: KGHSH, LQKENI. Trimming cost V 0 bases and J 0 bases, with 5 bases left between them. The length of the CDR3 is 15 residues. The CDR3 loop reads CASSPPSANTGELFF. The CDR3 DNA is TGTGCCAGCTCACCACCCTCAGCGAACACCGGGGAGCTGTTTTTT. The full variable domain, its missing parts supplied by reference TRBV18 and TRBJ2-2, is NAGVMQNPRHLVRRRGQEARLRCSPMKGHSHVYWYRQLPEEGLKFMVYLQKENIIDESGMPKERFSAEFPKEGPSILRIQQVVRGDSAAYFCASSPPSANTGELFFGEGSRLTVL.

The CDR3 DNA sequence: TGTGCCAGCAGTCTTCCCTCCGGGGCGGGAGTAACCGAGCAGTACTTC. This gives the protein CASSLPSGAGVTEQYF. This chain uses TRBV28 with TRBJ2-7; 7 positions agree with TRBD2. The V gene's germline CDR1 is MDHEN and CDR2 SYDVKM. Germline trimming cut 5 bases from V and 6 bases from J; bases unmatched to any gene: 16. The CDR3 runs 16 residues.

The chain joins TRBV27 to TRBJ2-2; TRBD2 matches 8 bases. The V gene's germline CDR1 is MNHEY and CDR2 SMNVEV (reference sequence). CDR3 length equals 15 residues. J was trimmed by 7 bases and V by 7 bases; bases with no gene match: 11. This chain's CDR3 is CASTFAGGRGGELFF. The CDR3 DNA is TGTGCCAGCACCTTTGCGGGGGGCCGGGGCGGGGAGCTGTTTTTT.

This chain joins TRBV2 and TRBJ1-2, with 7 positions matching TRBD1. Per germline, CDR1 SNHLY and CDR2 FYNNEI. Trimming at V came to 5 bases and at J to 5 bases, leaving 8 bases not matched to a gene. The CDR3 totals 14 residues. The CDR3 sequence: CASSRTGLDYGYTF. DNA of the CDR3: TGTGCCAGCAGTAGGACAGGCCTGGATTATGGCTACACCTTC. The whole variable domain, remainder taken from reference TRBV2 and TRBJ1-2, is EPEVTQTPSHQVTQMGQEVILRCVPISNHLYFYWYRQILGQKVEFLVSFYNNEISEKSEIFDDQFSVERPDGSNFTLKIRSTKLEDSAMYFCASSRTGLDYGYTFGSGTRLTVV.

This clone showed up just once. The chain joins TRBV4-1 to TRBJ1-5; no reliable D call. Germline values: CDR1 MGHRA, CDR2 YSYEKL. The V end was cut by 4 bases, the J end by 5 bases, with 6 bases between. This CDR3 is 12 amino acids long. The CDR3 DNA reads TGCGCCAGCAGCCTAATCGATCAGCCCCAGCATTTT. It translates to CASSLIDQPQHF.

This rearrangement joins TRBV28 to TRBJ1-5; weak D call: TRBD1 (6 bases). CDR3 length: 17 amino acids. V dropped 1 base and J dropped 4 bases, with 17 bases sitting between them. Germline CDR1 is MDHEN and CDR2 is SYDVKM. CDR3 residues: CASSLSYIRQVNQPQHF. Written as DNA, the CDR3 is TGTGCCAGCAGTTTATCGTATATTAGACAGGTGAATCAGCCCCAGCATTTT.

V usage is TRBV10-3 and J usage is TRBJ1-4; 8 bases line up with TRBD1. This CDR3 contains 17 residues. The V gene's germline CDR1 is ENHRY and CDR2 SYGVKD. V dropped 2 bases and J dropped 5; count of bases not matched to a gene: 10. CDR3 nucleotides: TGTGCCATCAGTGAGGGGGGGACAGGCCAGTGGAATGAAAAACTGTTTTTT. It specifies CAISEGGTGQWNEKLFF.